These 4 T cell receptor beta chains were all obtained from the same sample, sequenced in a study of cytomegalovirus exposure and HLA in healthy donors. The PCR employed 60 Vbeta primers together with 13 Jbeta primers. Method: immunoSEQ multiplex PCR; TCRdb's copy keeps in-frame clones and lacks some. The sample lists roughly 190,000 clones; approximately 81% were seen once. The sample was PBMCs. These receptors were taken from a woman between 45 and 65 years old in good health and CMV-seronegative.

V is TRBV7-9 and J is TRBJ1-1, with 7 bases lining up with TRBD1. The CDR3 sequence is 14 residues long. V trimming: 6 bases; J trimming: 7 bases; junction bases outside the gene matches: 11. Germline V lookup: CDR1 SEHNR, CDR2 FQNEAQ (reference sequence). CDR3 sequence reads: CASRPLGQVFEAFF. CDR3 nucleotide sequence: TGTGCCAGCAGGCCTCTTGGACAGGTGTTTGAAGCTTTCTTT.

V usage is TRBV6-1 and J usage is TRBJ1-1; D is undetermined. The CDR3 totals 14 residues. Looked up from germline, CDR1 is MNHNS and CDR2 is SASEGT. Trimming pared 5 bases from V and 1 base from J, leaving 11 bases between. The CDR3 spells CASSLGAGNTEAFF. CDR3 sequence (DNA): TGTGCCAGCAGTTTGGGAGCAGGGAACACTGAAGCTTTCTTT.

The CDR3 region has the DNA TGCGCCAGCAGCCCAGCCGGGACAGGGAACTATGGCTACACCTTC. The encoded protein is CASSPAGTGNYGYTF. The chain recombines TRBV5-1 with TRBJ1-2, with 9 bases lining up with TRBD1. Germline V CDR1 and CDR2: SGHRS, YFSETQ. V was clipped by 4 bases and J by 2 bases; unmatched bases: 6. The CDR3 loop spans 15 amino acids.

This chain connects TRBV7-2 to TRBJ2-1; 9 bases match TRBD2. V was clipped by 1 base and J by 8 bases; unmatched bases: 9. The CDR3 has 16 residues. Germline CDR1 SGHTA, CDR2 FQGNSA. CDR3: CASSLGGGGASYEQFF. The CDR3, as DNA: TGTGCCAGCAGCTTAGGTGGCGGGGGGGCCTCCTATGAGCAGTTCTTC.